Included here is one T cell receptor beta chain sequence, with context. This record belongs to a study of T cell repertoires in ileal Crohn's disease. Data came from immunoSEQ multiplex PCR; TCRdb stores just in-frame clones and leaves some out. In the table there are thousands of clones, around four fifths of which are singletons. Germline V CDR1 and CDR2: LNHNV, YYDKDF (reference sequence). With V trimmed by 1 base and J by 5 bases, 1 base remained unmatched. CDR3 size: 13 residues. V and J are TRBV15 and TRBJ2-5; 7 positions match TRBD2. The source material was ileal tissue. This receptor was obtained from an adult with Crohn's disease. DNA of the CDR3: TGTGCCACCAGCAGAGGGGGGGGTGAGACCCAGTACTTC. Translating it yields CATSRGGGETQYF.